This T cell receptor (beta chain) comes out of a study of blood T cell repertoires in COVID-19. Sequenced by immunoSEQ multiplex PCR; TCRdb stores in-frame clones only, minus some. The sample carries fewer than 130,000 clones, approximately 82% recorded once. The CDR3 is 15 residues long. CDR1 and CDR2 (germline): SGHVS, FQNEAQ. The ends lost 3 bases at V and 3 bases at J; junction bases unmatched: 6. The sequence was collected from a woman of 80 years or more with acute or convalescent COVID-19. The chain uses TRBV7-8 and TRBJ2-5, with 8 bases aligning to TRBD2. Material: peripheral blood. In DNA, the CDR3 is TGTGCCAGCAGCTTCCTAGCGGGTATGGAAGAGACCCAGTACTTC. Protein: CASSFLAGMEETQYF.